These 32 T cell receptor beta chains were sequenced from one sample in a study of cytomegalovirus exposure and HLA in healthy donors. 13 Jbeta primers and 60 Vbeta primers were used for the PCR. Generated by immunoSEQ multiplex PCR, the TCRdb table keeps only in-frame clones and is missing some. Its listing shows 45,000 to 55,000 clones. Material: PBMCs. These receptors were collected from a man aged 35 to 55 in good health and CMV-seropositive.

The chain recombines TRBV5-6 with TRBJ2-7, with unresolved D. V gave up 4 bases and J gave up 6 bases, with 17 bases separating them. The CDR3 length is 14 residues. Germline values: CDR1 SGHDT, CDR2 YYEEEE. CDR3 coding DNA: TGTGCCAGCAGCGTCCCCAACCCCCGCAGCGAGCAGTACTTC. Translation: CASSVPNPRSEQYF. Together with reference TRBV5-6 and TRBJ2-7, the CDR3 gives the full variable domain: DAGVTQSPTHLIKTRGQQVTLRCSPKSGHDTVSWYQQALGQGPQFIFQYYEEEERQRGNFPDRFSGHQFPNYSSELNVNALLLGDSALYLCASSVPNPRSEQYFGPGTRLTVT.

DNA for the CDR3: TGTGCCAGCAGCGTAGCGGGGGGACTAGCGGGAGCAGATACGCAGTATTTT. Translated, it gives CASSVAGGLAGADTQYF. The rearrangement links TRBV9 to TRBJ2-3, with TRBD2 matching over 14 bases. The germline CDR1 and CDR2 sequences are SGDLS and YYNGEE. The CDR3 contains 17 residues. With V trimmed by 0 bases and J by 4 bases, 4 bases remained unmatched.

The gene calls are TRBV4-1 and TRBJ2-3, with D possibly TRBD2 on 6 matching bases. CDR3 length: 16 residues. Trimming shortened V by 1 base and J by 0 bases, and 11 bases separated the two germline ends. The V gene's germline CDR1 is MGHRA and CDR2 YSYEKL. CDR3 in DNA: TGCGCCAGCAGCCAAGTACTAGCCCCTAGCACAGATACGCAGTATTTT. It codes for CASSQVLAPSTDTQYF.

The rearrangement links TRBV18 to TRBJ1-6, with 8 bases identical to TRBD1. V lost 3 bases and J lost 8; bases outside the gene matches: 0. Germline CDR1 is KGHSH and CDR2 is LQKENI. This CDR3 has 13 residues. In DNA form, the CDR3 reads TGTGCCAGCTCACCGACAGGGGATTCACCCCTCCACTTT. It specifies CASSPTGDSPLHF.

The CDR3 region has the DNA TGTGCCAGCAGTTTATCGGTCCTCAACGGAGACAATGAGCAGTTCTTC. Amino acid sequence: CASSLSVLNGDNEQFF. The chain uses TRBV27 and TRBJ2-1; no clear D gene. The germline V gene encodes CDR1 MNHEY and CDR2 SMNVEV (reference sequence). The CDR3 is 16 amino acids. The germline V and J ends were trimmed by 0 bases and 5 bases, with 14 bases remaining between them.

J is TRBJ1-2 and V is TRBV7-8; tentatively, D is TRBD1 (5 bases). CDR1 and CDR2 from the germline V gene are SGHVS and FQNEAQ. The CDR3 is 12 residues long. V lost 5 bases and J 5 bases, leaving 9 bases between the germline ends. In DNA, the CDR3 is TGTGCCAGCAGCCCCGACAGATATGGCTACACCTTC. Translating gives CASSPDRYGYTF.

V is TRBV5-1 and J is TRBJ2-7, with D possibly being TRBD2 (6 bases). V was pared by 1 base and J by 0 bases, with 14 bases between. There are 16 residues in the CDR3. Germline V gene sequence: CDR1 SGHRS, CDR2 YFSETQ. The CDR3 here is CASSLLSPSASYEQYF. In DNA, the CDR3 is TGCGCCAGCAGCTTGTTGTCTCCTAGCGCCTCCTACGAGCAGTACTTC. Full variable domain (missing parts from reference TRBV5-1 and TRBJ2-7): KAGVTQTPRYLIKTRGQQVTLSCSPISGHRSVSWYQQTPGQGLQFLFEYFSETQRNKGNFPGRFSGRQFSNSRSEMNVSTLELGDSALYLCASSLLSPSASYEQYFGPGTRLTVT.

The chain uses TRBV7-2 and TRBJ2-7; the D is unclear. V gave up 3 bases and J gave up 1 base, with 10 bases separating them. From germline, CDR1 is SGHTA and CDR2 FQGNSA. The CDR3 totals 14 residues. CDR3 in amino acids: CASSFSRPSYEQYF. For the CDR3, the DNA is TGTGCCAGCAGCTTCTCCAGGCCTTCCTACGAGCAGTACTTC.

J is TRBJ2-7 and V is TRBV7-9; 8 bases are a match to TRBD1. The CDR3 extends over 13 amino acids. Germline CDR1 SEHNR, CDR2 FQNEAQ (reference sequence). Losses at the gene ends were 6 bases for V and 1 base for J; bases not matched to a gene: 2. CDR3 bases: TGTGCCAGCAGTGACAGGGGTTCCTACGAGCAGTACTTC. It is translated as CASSDRGSYEQYF.

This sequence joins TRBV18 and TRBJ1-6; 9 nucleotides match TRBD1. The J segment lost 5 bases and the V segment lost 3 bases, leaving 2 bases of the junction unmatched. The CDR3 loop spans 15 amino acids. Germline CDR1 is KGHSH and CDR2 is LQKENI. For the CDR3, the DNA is TGTGCCAGCTCACCCCGGGACAGGGATAATTCACCCCTCCACTTT. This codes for CASSPRDRDNSPLHF.

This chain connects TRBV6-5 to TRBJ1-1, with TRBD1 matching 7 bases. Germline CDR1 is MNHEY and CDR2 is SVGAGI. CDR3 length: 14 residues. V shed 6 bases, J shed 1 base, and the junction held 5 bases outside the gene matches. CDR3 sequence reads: CASSHRDRNTEAFF. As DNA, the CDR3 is TGTGCCAGCAGCCACCGGGACAGGAACACTGAAGCTTTCTTT.

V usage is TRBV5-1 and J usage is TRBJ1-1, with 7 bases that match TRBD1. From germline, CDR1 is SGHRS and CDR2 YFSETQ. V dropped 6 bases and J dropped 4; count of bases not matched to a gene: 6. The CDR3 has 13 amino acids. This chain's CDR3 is CASKIEGATEAFF. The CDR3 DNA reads TGCGCCAGCAAAATTGAGGGGGCCACTGAAGCTTTCTTT.

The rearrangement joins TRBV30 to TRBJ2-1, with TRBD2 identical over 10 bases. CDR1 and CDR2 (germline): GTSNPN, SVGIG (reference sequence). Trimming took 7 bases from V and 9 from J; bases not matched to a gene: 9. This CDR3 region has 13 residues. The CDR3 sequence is CASGTAGGAEQFF. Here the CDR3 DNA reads TGTGCCTCCGGTACAGCGGGGGGGGCTGAGCAGTTCTTC.

The chain's CDR3 is CASSPRLGGSQPQHF. CDR3 in DNA: TGTGCCAGCAGTCCCCGGCTGGGGGGGAGTCAGCCCCAGCATTTT. This chain uses TRBV28 with TRBJ1-5; TRBD1 might be the D (5 bases). Germline V CDR1 and CDR2: MDHEN, SYDVKM. Between the trimmed V and J ends, which lost 5 bases and 6 bases, there was a span of 17 bases. The CDR3 runs to 15 residues.

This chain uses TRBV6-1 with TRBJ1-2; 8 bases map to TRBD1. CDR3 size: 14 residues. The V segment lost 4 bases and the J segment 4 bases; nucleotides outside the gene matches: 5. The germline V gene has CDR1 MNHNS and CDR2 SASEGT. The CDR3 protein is CASSAGGEGYGYTF. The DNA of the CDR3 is TGTGCCAGCAGTGCAGGGGGCGAAGGCTATGGCTACACCTTC.

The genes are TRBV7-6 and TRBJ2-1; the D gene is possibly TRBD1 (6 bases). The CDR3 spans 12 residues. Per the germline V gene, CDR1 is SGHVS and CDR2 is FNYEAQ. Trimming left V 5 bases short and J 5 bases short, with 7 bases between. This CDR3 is CASSHRDNEQFF. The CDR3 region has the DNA TGTGCCAGCAGCCACAGGGACAATGAGCAGTTCTTC.

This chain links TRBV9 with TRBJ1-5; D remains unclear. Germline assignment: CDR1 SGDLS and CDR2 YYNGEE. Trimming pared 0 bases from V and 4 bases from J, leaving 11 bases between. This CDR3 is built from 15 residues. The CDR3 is CASSVDSSRNQPQHF. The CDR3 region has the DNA TGTGCCAGCAGCGTAGACAGCTCCCGTAATCAGCCCCAGCATTTT.

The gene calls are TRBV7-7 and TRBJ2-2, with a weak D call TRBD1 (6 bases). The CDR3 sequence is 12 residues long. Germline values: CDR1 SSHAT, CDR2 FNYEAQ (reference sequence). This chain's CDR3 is CARIQGTGELFF. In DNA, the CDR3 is TGTGCTAGGATACAGGGCACCGGGGAGCTGTTTTTT.

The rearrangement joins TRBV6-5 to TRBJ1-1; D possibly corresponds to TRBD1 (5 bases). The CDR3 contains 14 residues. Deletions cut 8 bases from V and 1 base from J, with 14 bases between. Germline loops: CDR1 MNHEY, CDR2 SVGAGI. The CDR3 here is CASLPQVGNTEAFF. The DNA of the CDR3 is TGTGCCAGCTTACCACAGGTCGGGAACACTGAAGCTTTCTTT.

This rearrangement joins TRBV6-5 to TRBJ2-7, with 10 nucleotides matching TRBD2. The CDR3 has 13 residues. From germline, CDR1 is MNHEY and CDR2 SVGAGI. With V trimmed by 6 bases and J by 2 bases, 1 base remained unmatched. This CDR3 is CASRAGGAYEQYF. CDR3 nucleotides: TGTGCCAGCAGAGCGGGAGGGGCCTACGAGCAGTACTTC.

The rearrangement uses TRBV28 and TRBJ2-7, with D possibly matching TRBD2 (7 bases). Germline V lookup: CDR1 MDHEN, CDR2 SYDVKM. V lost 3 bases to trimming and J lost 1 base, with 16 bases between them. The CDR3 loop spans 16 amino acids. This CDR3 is CASSFPSQGGSYEQYF. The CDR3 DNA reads TGTGCCAGCAGTTTTCCGTCACAGGGAGGGTCCTACGAGCAGTACTTC.

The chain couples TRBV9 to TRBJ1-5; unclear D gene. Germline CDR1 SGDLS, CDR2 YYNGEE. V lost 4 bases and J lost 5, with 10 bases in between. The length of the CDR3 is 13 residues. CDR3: CASSRGRDQPQHF. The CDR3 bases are TGTGCCAGCAGCCGAGGGAGGGATCAGCCCCAGCATTTT.

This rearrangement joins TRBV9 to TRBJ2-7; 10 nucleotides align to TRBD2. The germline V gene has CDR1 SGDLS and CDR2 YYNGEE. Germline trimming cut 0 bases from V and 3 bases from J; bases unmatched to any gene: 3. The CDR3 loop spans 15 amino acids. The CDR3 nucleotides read TGTGCCAGCAGCGTAGGAGCGGGAGGGGACTACGAGCAGTACTTC. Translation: CASSVGAGGDYEQYF. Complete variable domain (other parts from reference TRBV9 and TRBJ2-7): DSGVTQTPKHLITATGQRVTLRCSPRSGDLSVYWYQQSLDQGLQFLIQYYNGEERAKGNILERFSAQQFPDLHSELNLSSLELGDSALYFCASSVGAGGDYEQYFGPGTRLTVT.

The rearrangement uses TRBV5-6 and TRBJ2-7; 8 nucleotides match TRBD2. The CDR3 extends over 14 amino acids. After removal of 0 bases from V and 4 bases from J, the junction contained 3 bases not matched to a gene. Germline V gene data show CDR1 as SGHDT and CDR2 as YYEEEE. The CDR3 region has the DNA TGTGCCAGCAGCTTGGCGACTAGCGTTTACGAGCAGTACTTC. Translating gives CASSLATSVYEQYF.

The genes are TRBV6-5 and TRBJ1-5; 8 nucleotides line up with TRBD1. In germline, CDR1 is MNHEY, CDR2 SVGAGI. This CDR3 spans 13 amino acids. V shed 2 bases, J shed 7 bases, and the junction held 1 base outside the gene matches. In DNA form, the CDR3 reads TGTGCCAGCAGTTACGCAGGGGGCCAGCCCCAGCATTTT. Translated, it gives CASSYAGGQPQHF.

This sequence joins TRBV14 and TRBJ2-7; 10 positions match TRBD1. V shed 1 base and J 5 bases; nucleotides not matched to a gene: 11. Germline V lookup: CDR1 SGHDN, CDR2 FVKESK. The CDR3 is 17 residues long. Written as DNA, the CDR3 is TGTGCCAGCAGCCAAGTCCCTCTCGGGACAGGGGCCAACGAGCAGTACTTC. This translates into CASSQVPLGTGANEQYF.

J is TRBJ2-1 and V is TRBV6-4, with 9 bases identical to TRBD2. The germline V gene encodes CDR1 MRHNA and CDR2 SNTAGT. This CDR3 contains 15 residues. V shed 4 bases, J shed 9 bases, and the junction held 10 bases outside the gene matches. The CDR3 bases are TGTGCCAGCAGTGGATCCCTTGCGGGAGGGAGTGAGCAGTTCTTC. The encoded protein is CASSGSLAGGSEQFF.

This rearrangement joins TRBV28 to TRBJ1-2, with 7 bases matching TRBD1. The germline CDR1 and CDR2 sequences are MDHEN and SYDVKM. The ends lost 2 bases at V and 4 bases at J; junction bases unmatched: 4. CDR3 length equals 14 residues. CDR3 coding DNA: TGTGCCAGCAGTTTAGCGGCAGGGGGCTATGGCTACACCTTC. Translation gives CASSLAAGGYGYTF.

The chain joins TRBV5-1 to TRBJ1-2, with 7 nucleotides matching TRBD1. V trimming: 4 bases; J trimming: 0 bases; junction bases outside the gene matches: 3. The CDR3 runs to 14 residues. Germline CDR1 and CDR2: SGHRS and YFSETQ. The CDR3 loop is CASSTGTANYGYTF. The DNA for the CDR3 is TGCGCCAGCAGCACCGGGACAGCTAACTATGGCTACACCTTC. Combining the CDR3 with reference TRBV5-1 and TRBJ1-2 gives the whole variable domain KAGVTQTPRYLIKTRGQQVTLSCSPISGHRSVSWYQQTPGQGLQFLFEYFSETQRNKGNFPGRFSGRQFSNSRSEMNVSTLELGDSALYLCASSTGTANYGYTFGSGTRLTVV.

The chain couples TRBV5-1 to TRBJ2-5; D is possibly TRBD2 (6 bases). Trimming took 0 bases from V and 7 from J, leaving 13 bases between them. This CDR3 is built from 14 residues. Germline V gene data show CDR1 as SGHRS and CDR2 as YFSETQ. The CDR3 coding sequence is TGCGCCAGCAGCTTGGTAGCGGACCCGTGGACCCAGTACTTC. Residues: CASSLVADPWTQYF.

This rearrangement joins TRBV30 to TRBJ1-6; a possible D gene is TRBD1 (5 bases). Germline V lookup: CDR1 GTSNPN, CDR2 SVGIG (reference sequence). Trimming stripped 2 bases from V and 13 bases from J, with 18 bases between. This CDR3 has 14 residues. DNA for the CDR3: TGTGCCTGGAGTTCCGGGACTTCCGAAACGCCCCTCCACTTT. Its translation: CAWSSGTSETPLHF.

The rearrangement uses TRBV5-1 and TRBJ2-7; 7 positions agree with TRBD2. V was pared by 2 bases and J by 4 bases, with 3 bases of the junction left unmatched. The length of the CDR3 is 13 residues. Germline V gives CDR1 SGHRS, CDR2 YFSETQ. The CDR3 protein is CASSFGTTYEQYF. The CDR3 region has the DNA TGCGCCAGCAGCTTCGGGACTACTTACGAGCAGTACTTC.